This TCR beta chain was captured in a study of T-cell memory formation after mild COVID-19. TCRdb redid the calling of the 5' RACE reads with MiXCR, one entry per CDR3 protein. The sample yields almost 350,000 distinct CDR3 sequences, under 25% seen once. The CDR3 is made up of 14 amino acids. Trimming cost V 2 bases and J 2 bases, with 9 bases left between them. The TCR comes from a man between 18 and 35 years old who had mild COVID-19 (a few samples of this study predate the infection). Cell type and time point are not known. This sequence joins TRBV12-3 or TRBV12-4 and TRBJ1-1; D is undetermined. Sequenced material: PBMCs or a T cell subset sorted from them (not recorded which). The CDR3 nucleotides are TGTGCCAGCAGTTTAACGCCAGTTAACACTGAAGCTTTCTTT. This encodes CASSLTPVNTEAFF.